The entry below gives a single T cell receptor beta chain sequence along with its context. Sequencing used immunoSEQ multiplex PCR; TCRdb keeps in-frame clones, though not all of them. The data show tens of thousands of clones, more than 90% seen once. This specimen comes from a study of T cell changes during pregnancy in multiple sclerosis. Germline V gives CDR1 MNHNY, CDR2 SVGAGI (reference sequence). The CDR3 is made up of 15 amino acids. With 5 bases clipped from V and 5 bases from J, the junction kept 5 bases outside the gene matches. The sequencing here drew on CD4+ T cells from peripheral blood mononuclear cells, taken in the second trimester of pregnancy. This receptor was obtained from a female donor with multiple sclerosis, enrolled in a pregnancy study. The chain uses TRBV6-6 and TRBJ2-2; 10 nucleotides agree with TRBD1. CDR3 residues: CASSRGTGVTGELFF. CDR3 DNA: TGTGCCAGCAGTCGAGGGACAGGGGTAACCGGGGAGCTGTTTTTT.